These 22 T cell receptor beta chains were sequenced from one sample in a study of cytomegalovirus exposure and HLA in healthy donors. The PCR contained 60 Vbeta and 13 Jbeta primers. Repertoires were generated with immunoSEQ multiplex PCR, while TCRdb's copy carries only in-frame clones and drops some. The sample table sets out 200,000 to 250,000 clones. Material for sequencing was PBMCs. All receptors derive from a girl aged 2-10 years in good health and CMV-seropositive.

The J gene is TRBJ1-4, the V gene TRBV6-1; possibly TRBD1 for D (5 bases). Germline V CDR1 and CDR2: MNHNS, SASEGT. With 3 bases removed from V and 10 bases from J, the gap between germline ends came to 30 bases. The CDR3 consists of 19 residues. The CDR3 spells CASSDQIGGAWAVWGKLFF. For the CDR3, the DNA is TGTGCCAGCAGTGACCAGATCGGAGGGGCATGGGCGGTTTGGGGAAAACTGTTTTTT.

The chain is built from TRBV6-5 and TRBJ2-5; 8 bases agree with TRBD2. The DNA end is a closer match to TRBJ2-7, so the J assignment may be wrong. The CDR3 is 15 residues long. CDR1 and CDR2 from the germline V gene are MNHEY and SVGAGI. The CDR3 DNA reads TGTGCCAGCAAGGCCGAAGCGGGAGAAACCGCCGAGCAGTACTTC. Amino acids: CASKAEAGETAEQYF.

V and J are TRBV10-2 and TRBJ2-5, with TRBD2 matching over 11 bases. The J call is uncertain, as TRBJ2-7 better fits the DNA end. Germline-derived CDR1 and CDR2 are WSHSY and SAAADI. The CDR3 spans 16 residues. The CDR3 DNA reads TGCGCCAGCAGTGAGACTAGCGGGAGATATAACTACGAGCAGTACTTC. Its protein is CASSETSGRYNYEQYF.

The chain carries TRBV7-2 and TRBJ2-3; tentatively, D is TRBD2 (5 bases). With 1 base removed from V and 4 bases from J, the gap between germline ends came to 9 bases. The V gene's germline CDR1 is SGHTA and CDR2 FQGNSA. The CDR3 is 14 amino acids. The CDR3 protein is CASSLGASPDTQYF. CDR3 sequence (DNA): TGTGCCAGCAGCTTAGGGGCTAGCCCAGATACGCAGTATTTT.

V and J are TRBV5-4 and TRBJ1-5, with 8 bases identical to TRBD1. CDR1 and CDR2 (germline): SGHNT, YYREEE (reference sequence). The J segment lost 4 bases and the V segment lost 4 bases, leaving 4 bases of the junction unmatched. The CDR3 has 14 residues. Here the CDR3 reads CASSDRGLNQPQHF. DNA of the CDR3: TGTGCCAGCAGCGACAGGGGTTTAAATCAGCCCCAGCATTTT.

Of note for this clone: The same CDR3 arises from other DNA sequences in this sample as well. The CDR3 sequence: CASKKLVENIQYF. For the CDR3, the DNA is TGTGCCAGCAAAAAACTAGTGGAAAACATTCAGTACTTC. This chain uses TRBV6-5 with TRBJ2-4; D perhaps matches TRBD2 (5 bases). The CDR3 length is 13 residues. The V end was cut by 7 bases, the J end by 5 bases, with 12 bases between. Germline V gene data show CDR1 as MNHEY and CDR2 as SVGAGI.

The rearrangement links TRBV5-1 to TRBJ2-3, with TRBD2 matching over 10 bases. The CDR3 covers 16 residues. J gave up 0 bases and V 4 bases, and 5 bases lay outside the gene matches. CDR1 SGHRS and CDR2 YFSETQ come from the germline V gene. CDR3 DNA sequence: TGCGCCAGCAGCCGATGGACTAGCGGAAGCACAGATACGCAGTATTTT. It is translated as CASSRWTSGSTDTQYF.

The V and J genes are TRBV19 and TRBJ2-5; 11 bases align to TRBD1. The CDR3 has 17 amino acids. Germline V CDR1 and CDR2: LNHDA, SQIVND (reference sequence). The junction had 13 bases not matched to a gene; V was cut back by 5 bases and J by 5 bases. In DNA, the CDR3 is TGTGCCAGTAGTCCCCCCGGAGGACAGGGGGCGCGGGAGACCCAGTACTTC. It specifies CASSPPGGQGARETQYF.

V and J are TRBV28 and TRBJ2-3; TRBD2 matches at 7 bases. Looked up from germline, CDR1 is MDHEN and CDR2 is SYDVKM. This CDR3 region has 14 residues. Trimming at V came to 7 bases and at J to 0 bases, leaving 4 bases not matched to a gene. In DNA form, the CDR3 reads TGTGCCAGCATCTCGGGAGGAAGCACAGATACGCAGTATTTT. This encodes CASISGGSTDTQYF.

The chain has TRBV12-5 and TRBJ2-1, with 8 positions matching TRBD2. This CDR3 has 14 amino acids. The V segment lost 5 bases and the J segment 7 bases; nucleotides outside the gene matches: 7. CDR1 is LGHNT and CDR2 is FRNRAP in the germline V gene. In nucleotides, the CDR3 is TGTGCTAGTGGTACGACTAGCGTCCTAAATGAGCAGTTCTTC. Amino acid sequence: CASGTTSVLNEQFF.

The chain joins TRBV12-5 to TRBJ1-1; 8 bases agree with TRBD1. The CDR3 extends over 15 amino acids. J lost 9 bases, V lost 4 bases, and 13 bases had no gene match. Germline CDR1 LGHNT, CDR2 FRNRAP. The CDR3 is CASGSSGGEIVKAFF. The DNA of the CDR3 is TGTGCTAGTGGTTCGTCAGGGGGCGAGATTGTGAAAGCTTTCTTT.

The chain carries TRBV5-4 and TRBJ2-1, with a possible D match to TRBD2 (6 bases). The CDR3 loop spans 13 amino acids. CDR1 is SGHNT and CDR2 is YYREEE in the germline V gene (reference sequence). The V and J ends lost 3 bases and 4 bases respectively, with 8 bases between them. In DNA form, the CDR3 reads TGTGCCAGCAGCTGGGGACTGTACAATGAGCAGTTCTTC. This encodes CASSWGLYNEQFF.

This chain's CDR3 is CASGPMGGAKNIQYF. CDR3 DNA sequence: TGTGCCAGCGGTCCAATGGGGGGAGCCAAAAACATTCAGTACTTC. This chain connects TRBV6-5 to TRBJ2-4; perhaps TRBD2 as D (6 bases). In germline, CDR1 is MNHEY, CDR2 SVGAGI. CDR3 length: 15 residues. Trimming removed 8 bases at V and 0 bases at J, with 14 bases between.

The V and J genes are TRBV9 and TRBJ2-1; TRBD2 aligns across 10 bases. Germline values: CDR1 SGDLS, CDR2 YYNGEE. Germline trimming cut 0 bases from V and 0 bases from J; bases unmatched to any gene: 6. CDR3 length: 18 residues. The CDR3 coding sequence is TGTGCCAGCAGCGTAGCTAGCGGGAGTTCCTTCTCCTACAATGAGCAGTTCTTC. It specifies CASSVASGSSFSYNEQFF.

This chain connects TRBV30 to TRBJ2-1; possible D gene TRBD2, 5 bases. The germline V and J ends were trimmed by 0 bases and 0 bases, with 12 bases remaining between them. The length of the CDR3 is 16 residues. From germline, CDR1 is GTSNPN and CDR2 SVGIG (reference sequence). The CDR3 here is CAWSVLGGSSYNEQFF. The CDR3 DNA reads as TGTGCCTGGAGTGTACTGGGTGGGAGCTCCTACAATGAGCAGTTCTTC.

J is TRBJ1-4 and V is TRBV27; no clear D gene. Germline V gene lookup returns CDR1 MNHEY and CDR2 SMNVEV (reference sequence). The CDR3 sequence is 14 residues long. Trimming took off 2 bases at V and 8 bases at J, with 12 bases between the two ends. The CDR3 DNA reads as TGTGCCAGCAGTTTAGGAGCGGGGATCGAAAAACTGTTTTTT. This gives the protein CASSLGAGIEKLFF.

The chain couples TRBV7-9 to TRBJ1-1, with 7 bases that match TRBD1. Germline assignment: CDR1 SEHNR and CDR2 FQNEAQ (reference sequence). V trimming: 3 bases; J trimming: 4 bases; junction bases outside the gene matches: 8. This CDR3 is 15 amino acids long. The chain's CDR3 is CASSLLGRGFTEAFF. CDR3 DNA: TGTGCCAGCAGCTTGTTGGGCAGGGGGTTCACTGAAGCTTTCTTT.

Written as DNA, the CDR3 is TGTGCCAGCAGCCTCGGACAGGGGAGGACTGAAGCTTTCTTT. Translation: CASSLGQGRTEAFF. This chain joins TRBV6-5 and TRBJ1-1; 9 bases match TRBD1. CDR1 is MNHEY and CDR2 is SVGAGI in the germline V gene. After removal of 6 bases from V and 5 bases from J, the junction contained 7 bases not matched to a gene. This CDR3 has 14 residues.

The chain links TRBV5-1 to TRBJ2-7; TRBD1 matches 10 bases. Germline CDR1 reads SGHRS; CDR2 reads YFSETQ. Trimming removed 2 bases from V and 5 bases from J; junction bases left unmatched: 16. The CDR3 has 18 amino acids. The CDR3, as DNA: TGCGCCAGCAGCTTCCGACCAATATTGACAGGGGGCATGAACGAGCAGTACTTC. Protein: CASSFRPILTGGMNEQYF.

J is TRBJ2-1 and V is TRBV6-6, with D possibly being TRBD1 (6 bases). The CDR3 length is 13 residues. The germline CDR1 and CDR2 sequences are MNHNY and SVGAGI (reference sequence). V gave up 6 bases and J gave up 6 bases, with 12 bases separating them. The CDR3 is CASSHGQFNEQFF. CDR3 sequence (DNA): TGTGCCAGCAGCCACGGACAGTTCAATGAGCAGTTCTTC.

The chain carries TRBV29-1 and TRBJ2-2; TRBD1 matches at 8 bases. Germline CDR1 and CDR2: SQVTM and ANQGSEA. The CDR3 has 13 amino acids. J gave up 6 bases and V 7 bases, and 7 bases lay outside the gene matches. CDR3 loop: CSAQDRVPGELFF. The CDR3 DNA reads as TGCAGCGCCCAGGACAGGGTTCCCGGGGAGCTGTTTTTT.

The chain carries TRBV29-1 and TRBJ2-2, with a weak D call TRBD2 (6 bases). Germline-derived CDR1 and CDR2 are SQVTM and ANQGSEA. V gave up 4 bases and J gave up 1 base, with 10 bases separating them. The CDR3 is 14 amino acids. CDR3 bases: TGCAGCGTTGGGATGGGGGGGAACACCGGGGAGCTGTTTTTT. Protein sequence: CSVGMGGNTGELFF.